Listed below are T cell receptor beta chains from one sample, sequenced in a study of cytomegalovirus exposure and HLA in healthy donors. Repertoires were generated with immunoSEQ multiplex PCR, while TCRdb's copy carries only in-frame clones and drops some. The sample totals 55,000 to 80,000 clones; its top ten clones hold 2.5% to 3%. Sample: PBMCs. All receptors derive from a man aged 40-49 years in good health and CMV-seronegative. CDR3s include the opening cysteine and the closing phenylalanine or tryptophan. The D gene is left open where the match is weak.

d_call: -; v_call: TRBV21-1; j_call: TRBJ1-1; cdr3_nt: -; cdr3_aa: CASSKEVVGGGTEAFF
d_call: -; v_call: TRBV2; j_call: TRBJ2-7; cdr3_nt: TGTGCCAGCTCCCGGGGCTCCTACGAGCAGTACTTC; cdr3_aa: CASSRGSYEQYF
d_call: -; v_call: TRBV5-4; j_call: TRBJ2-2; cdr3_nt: TGTGCCAGCAGCTTGGGGTCCAGGACCGGGGAGCTGTTTTTT; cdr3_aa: CASSLGSRTGELFF
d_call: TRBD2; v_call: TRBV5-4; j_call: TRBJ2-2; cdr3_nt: TGTGCCAGCAGCTTACTAGCGAGGACCGGGGAGCTGTTTTTT; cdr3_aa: CASSLLARTGELFF
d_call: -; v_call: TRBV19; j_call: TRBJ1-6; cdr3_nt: TGTGCCGCGGGGGGGCAATCCTATAATTCACCCCTCCACTTT; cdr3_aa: CAAGGQSYNSPLHF
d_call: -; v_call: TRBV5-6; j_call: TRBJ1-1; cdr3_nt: TGTGCCAGCAGCTTGGGCGGTAAGGGGGGGACTGAAGCTTTCTTT; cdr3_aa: CASSLGGKGGTEAFF
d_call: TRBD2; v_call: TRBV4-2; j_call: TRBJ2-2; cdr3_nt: TGTGCCAGCAGCCACTCGCGGGGGGCGAGGACCGGGGAGCTGTTTTTT; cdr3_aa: CASSHSRGARTGELFF
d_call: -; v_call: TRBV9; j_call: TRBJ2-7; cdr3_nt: TGTGCCAGCTCCGACAGGAATAGCTACGAGCAGTACTTC; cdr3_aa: CASSDRNSYEQYF
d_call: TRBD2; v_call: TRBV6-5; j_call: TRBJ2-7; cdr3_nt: TGTGCCAGCAGTCCGGGACTAGCGGATTCCTACGAGCAGTACTTC; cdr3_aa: CASSPGLADSYEQYF
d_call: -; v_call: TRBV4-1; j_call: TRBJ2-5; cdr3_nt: TGCGCCAGCAGCCAAGAGGCCAGGGTGGAGACCCAGTACTTC; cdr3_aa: CASSQEARVETQYF
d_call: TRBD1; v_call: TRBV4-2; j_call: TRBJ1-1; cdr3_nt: TGTGCCAGCAGCTGGGGGACAGAAATGAACACTGAAGCTTTCTTT; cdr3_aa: CASSWGTEMNTEAFF
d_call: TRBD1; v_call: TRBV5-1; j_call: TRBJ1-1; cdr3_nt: TGCGCCAGCAGCTGGGGACAGGGGGTGAACACTGAAGCTTTCTTT; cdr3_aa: CASSWGQGVNTEAFF
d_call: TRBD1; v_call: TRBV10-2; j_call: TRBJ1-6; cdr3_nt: TGCGCCAGCACTGCGACAGGGGGTTATAATTCACCCCTCCACTTT; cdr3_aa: CASTATGGYNSPLHF
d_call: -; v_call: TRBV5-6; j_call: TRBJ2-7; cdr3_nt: TGTGCCAGCAGCTTTCAGACAGCCTACGAGCAGTACTTC; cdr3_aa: CASSFQTAYEQYF
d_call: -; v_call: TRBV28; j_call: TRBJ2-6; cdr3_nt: TGTGCCAGCAGTTCCTCGGGGACAATCTCTGGGGCCAACGTCCTGACTTTC; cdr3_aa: CASSSSGTISGANVLTF
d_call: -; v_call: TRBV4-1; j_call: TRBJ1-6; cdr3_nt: TGCGCCAGCAGCCTCGGCCCTAAGGGGTACTATAATTCACCCCTCCACTTT; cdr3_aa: CASSLGPKGYYNSPLHF
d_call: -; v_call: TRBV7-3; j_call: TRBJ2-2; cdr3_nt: TGTGCCAGCAGCTGGGCAGGGGATAACACCGGGGAGCTGTTTTTT; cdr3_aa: CASSWAGDNTGELFF
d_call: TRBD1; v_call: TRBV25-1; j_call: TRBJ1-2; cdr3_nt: TGTGCCAGCAGTGAAATAGGACAGGGCTCCTATGGCTACACCTTC; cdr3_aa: CASSEIGQGSYGYTF
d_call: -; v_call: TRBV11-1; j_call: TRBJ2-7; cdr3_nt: TGTGCCAGCAGCCGGGGTCCGGCTGGCTACGAGCAGTACTTC; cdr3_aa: CASSRGPAGYEQYF
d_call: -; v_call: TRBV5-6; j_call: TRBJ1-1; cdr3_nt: TGTGCCAGCAGCTTGCTCAGGGGGAACACTGAAGCTTTCTTT; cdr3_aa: CASSLLRGNTEAFF
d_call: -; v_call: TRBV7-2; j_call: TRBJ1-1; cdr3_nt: TGTGCCAGCAGCTTAGTTCTGGGCGCTGAAGCTTTCTTT; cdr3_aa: CASSLVLGAEAFF
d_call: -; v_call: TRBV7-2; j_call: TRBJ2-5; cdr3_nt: TGTGCCAGCAGCCGCGGGTCCCTACAAGAGACCCAGTACTTC; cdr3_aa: CASSRGSLQETQYF
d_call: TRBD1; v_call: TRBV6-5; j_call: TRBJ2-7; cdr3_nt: TGTGCCAGCAGTTACTCAGGGGGCACTCAATCCTACGAGCAGTACTTC; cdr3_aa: CASSYSGGTQSYEQYF
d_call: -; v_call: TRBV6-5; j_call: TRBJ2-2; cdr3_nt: TGTGCCAGCAGTTACGGTGACAGAAACACCGGGGAGCTGTTTTTT; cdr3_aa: CASSYGDRNTGELFF
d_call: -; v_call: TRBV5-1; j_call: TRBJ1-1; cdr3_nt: TGCGCCAGCAGCTTGGCAGGGACAAGGAACACTGAAGCTTTCTTT; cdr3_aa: CASSLAGTRNTEAFF
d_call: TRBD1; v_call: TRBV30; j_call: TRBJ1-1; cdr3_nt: TGTGCCTGGATTGCCGGGACAGGCTTCCGGAACACTGAAGCTTTCTTT; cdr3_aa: CAWIAGTGFRNTEAFF
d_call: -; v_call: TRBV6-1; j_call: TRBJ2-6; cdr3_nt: TGTGCCAGCAGTGAACAGGGCAGGGGGGTTTCGGGCTCTGGGGCCAACGTCCTGACTTTC; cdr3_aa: CASSEQGRGVSGSGANVLTF
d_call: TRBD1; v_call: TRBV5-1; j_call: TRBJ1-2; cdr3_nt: TGCGCCAGCAGCAGGGACAGTAACTATGGCTACACCTTC; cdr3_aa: CASSRDSNYGYTF
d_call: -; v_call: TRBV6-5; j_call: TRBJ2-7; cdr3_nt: TGTGCCAGCAGTTACTCGAGGTCAGGGGCTTCCGAGCAGTACTTC; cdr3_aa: CASSYSRSGASEQYF
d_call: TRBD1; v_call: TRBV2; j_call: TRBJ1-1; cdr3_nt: TGTGCCAGCAGTGCGTACAGGGGGGGCACTGAAGCTTTCTTT; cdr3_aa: CASSAYRGGTEAFF
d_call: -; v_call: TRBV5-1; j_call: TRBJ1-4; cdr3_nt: TGCGCCAGCAGCTCGGGGGCAACTAATGAAAAACTGTTTTTT; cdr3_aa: CASSSGATNEKLFF
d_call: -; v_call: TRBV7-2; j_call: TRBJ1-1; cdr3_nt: TGTGCCAGCAGCTTAGTAGGGAGATCCACTGAAGCTTTCTTT; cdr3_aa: CASSLVGRSTEAFF
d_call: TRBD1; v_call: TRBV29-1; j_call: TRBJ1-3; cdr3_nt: TGCAGCGCCCTGACAGGGAGCTCTGGAAACACCATATATTTT; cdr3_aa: CSALTGSSGNTIYF
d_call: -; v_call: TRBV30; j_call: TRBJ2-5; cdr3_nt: TGTGCCTGGAGCATCCCCGGGACTCAGACCCAGTACTTC; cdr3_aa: CAWSIPGTQTQYF
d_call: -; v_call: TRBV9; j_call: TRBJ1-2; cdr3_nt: TGTGCCAGCAGCGTAGGGGGGGGGACCGCCTATGGCTACACCTTC; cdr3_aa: CASSVGGGTAYGYTF
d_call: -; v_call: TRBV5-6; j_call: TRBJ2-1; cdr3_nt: TGTGCCAGCAGCTTGATCGATGAGCAGTTCTTC; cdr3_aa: CASSLIDEQFF
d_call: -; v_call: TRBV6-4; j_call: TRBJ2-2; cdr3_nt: TGTGCCAGCAGTGACGCACAGGCCGGGGAGCTGTTTTTT; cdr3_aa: CASSDAQAGELFF
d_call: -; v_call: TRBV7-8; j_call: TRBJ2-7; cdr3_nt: TGTGCCAGCAGTTTTGCGGGGCTCTACGAGCAGTACTTC; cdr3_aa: CASSFAGLYEQYF
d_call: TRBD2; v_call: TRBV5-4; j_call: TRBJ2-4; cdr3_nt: TGTGCCAGCAGCCGGTCTAGCGGGGGGGAAAACATTCAGTACTTC; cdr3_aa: CASSRSSGGENIQYF
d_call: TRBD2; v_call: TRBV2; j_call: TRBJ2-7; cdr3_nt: TGTGCCTCCGGGACTACGGCCGAGCAGTACTTC; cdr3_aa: CASGTTAEQYF
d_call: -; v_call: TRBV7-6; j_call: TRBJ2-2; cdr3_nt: TGTGCCAGCAGCTCTCACCCGGGCACCGGGGAGCTGTTTTTT; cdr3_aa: CASSSHPGTGELFF
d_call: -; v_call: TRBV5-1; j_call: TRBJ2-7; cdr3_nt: TGCGCCAGCAGCGGGGGGGCGGGGGCGAACTACGAGCAGTACTTC; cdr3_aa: CASSGGAGANYEQYF
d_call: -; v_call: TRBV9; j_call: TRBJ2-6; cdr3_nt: TGTGCCAGCAGCGTAGAGGCCAGGGTATCTGGGGCCAACGTCCTGACTTTC; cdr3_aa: CASSVEARVSGANVLTF
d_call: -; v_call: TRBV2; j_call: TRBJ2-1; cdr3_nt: TGTGCCAGCAGCGTAGAAAGGGGGAGTTTTGGTGAGCAGTTCTTC; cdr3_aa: CASSVERGSFGEQFF
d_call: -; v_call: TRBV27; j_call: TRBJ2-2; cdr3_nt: TGTGCCAGCAGCTCCACAAAAGGGGGGGGCACCGGGGAGCTGTTTTTT; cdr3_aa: CASSSTKGGGTGELFF
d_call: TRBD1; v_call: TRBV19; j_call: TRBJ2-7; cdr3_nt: TGTGCCAGTAGTATAGATGACAGGGGAGACTACGAGCAGTACTTC; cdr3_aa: CASSIDDRGDYEQYF
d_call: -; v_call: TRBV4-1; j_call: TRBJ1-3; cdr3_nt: TGCGCCAGCAGCCAAAGGGAGCGGGACACCATATATTTT; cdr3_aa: CASSQRERDTIYF
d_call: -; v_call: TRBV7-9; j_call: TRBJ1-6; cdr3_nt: TGTGCCAGCAGCTCGGGAGGTCGATCACCCCTCCACTTT; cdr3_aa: CASSSGGRSPLHF
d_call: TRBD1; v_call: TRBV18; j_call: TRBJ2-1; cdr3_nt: TGTGCCAGCTCTTCCGGGACAGTTTACAATGAGCAGTTCTTC; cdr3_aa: CASSSGTVYNEQFF
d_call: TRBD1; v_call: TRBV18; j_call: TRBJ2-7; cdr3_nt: TGTGCCAGCTCATCCGGACAGGGCGAGCAGTACTTC; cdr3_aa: CASSSGQGEQYF
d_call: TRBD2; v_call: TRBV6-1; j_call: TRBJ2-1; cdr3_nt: TGTGCCAGCAGTGTTAGCGGGGGGACCTACAATGAGCAGTTCTTC; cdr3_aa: CASSVSGGTYNEQFF
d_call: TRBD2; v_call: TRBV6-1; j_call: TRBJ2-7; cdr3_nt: TGTGCCAGCAGTGAAGGCGCTAGCGGGGCCCCCTACGAGCAGTACTTC; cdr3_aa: CASSEGASGAPYEQYF
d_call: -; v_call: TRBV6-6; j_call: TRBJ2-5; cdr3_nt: TGTGCCAGCACCCACCTAGGGGGAAGAGAGACCCAGTACTTC; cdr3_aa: CASTHLGGRETQYF